This TCR beta chain was documented in a study of T cell responses to AZD1222 COVID-19 vaccine. The ends lost 1 base at V and 6 bases at J; junction bases unmatched: 8. This CDR3 spans 15 amino acids. Germline values: CDR1 SEHNR, CDR2 FQNEAQ (reference sequence). The table lists this clone with a count of one. Its antigen is currently unknown. TCRdb's table, derived via immunoSEQ multiplex PCR, lists solely in-frame clones and lacks some. The table has about 120,000 clones, 85% to 95% seen once. Study-level results: AZD1222 recipients seropositive at baseline numbered only six. Repertoire sampling happened only post peak T cell response. Dominant CD4 TCR responses targeted spike regions 160-218 and 743-854.

Researchers grouped second doses given at about 4 or about 12 weeks into one pool. The sequenced sample was peripheral blood, obtained 28 days after the second AZD1222 dose. The chain combines TRBV7-9 with TRBJ1-1, with 7 bases aligning to TRBD1. This TCR derives from an adult who received the AZD1222 COVID-19 vaccine. CDR3 nucleotides: TGTGCCAGCAGCTTAGGGGGGACAGACTCTGCTGAAGCTTTCTTT. Amino acid sequence: CASSLGGTDSAEAFF.